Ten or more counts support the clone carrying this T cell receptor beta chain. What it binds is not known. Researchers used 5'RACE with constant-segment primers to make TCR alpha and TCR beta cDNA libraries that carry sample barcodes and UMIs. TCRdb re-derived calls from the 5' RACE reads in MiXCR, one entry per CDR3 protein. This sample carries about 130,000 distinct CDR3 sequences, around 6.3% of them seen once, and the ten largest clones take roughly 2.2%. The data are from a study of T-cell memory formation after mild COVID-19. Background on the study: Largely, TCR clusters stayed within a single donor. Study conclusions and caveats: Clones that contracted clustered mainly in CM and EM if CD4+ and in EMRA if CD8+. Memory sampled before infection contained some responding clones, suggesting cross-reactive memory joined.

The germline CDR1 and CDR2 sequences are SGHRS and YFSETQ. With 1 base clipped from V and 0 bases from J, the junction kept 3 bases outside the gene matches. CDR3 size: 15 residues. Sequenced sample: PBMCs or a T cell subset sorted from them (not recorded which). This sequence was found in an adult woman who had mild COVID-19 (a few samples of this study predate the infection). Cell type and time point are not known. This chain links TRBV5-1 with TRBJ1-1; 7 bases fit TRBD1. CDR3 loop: CASSLRTGVNTEAFF. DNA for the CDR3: TGCGCCAGCAGCTTGCGCACAGGGGTGAACACTGAAGCTTTCTTT.